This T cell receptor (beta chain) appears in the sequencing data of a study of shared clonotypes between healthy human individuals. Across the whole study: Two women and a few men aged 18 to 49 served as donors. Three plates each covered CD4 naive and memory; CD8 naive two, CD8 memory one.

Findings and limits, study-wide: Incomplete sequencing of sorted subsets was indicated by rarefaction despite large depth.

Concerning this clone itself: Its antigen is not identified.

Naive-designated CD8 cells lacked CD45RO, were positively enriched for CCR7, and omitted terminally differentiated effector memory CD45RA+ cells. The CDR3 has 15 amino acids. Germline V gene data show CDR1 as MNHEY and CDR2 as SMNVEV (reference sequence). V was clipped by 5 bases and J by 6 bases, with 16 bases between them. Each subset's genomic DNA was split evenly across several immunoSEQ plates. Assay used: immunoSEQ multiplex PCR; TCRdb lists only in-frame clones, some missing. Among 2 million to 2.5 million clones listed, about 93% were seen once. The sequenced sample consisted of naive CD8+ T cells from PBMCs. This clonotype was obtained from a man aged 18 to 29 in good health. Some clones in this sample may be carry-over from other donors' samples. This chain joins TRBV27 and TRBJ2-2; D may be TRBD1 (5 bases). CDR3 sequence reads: CASSPDMGWSGELFF. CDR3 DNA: TGTGCCAGCAGTCCGGACATGGGATGGTCCGGGGAGCTGTTTTTT.